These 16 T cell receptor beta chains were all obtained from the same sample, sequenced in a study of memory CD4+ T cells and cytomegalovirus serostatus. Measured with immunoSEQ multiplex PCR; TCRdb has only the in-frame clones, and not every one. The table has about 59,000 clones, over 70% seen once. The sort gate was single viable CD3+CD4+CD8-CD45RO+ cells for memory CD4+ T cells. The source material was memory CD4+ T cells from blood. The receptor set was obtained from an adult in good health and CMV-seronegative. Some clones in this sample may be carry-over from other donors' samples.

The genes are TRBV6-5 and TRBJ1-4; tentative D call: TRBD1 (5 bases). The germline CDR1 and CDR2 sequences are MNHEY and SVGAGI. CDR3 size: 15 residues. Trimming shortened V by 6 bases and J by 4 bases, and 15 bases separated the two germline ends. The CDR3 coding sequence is TGTGCCAGCAGGAAAGGGACGGGGCTTAATGAAAAACTGTTTTTT. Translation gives CASRKGTGLNEKLFF.

The CDR3 nucleotides read TGTGCCAGCAGTCCAGCCGGGACAAGTGACTATGGCTACACCTTC. It translates to CASSPAGTSDYGYTF. The gene calls are TRBV28 and TRBJ1-2; D is perhaps TRBD1 (6 bases). Trimming shortened V by 5 bases and J by 3 bases, and 16 bases separated the two germline ends. Germline CDR1 MDHEN, CDR2 SYDVKM. This CDR3 contains 15 residues.

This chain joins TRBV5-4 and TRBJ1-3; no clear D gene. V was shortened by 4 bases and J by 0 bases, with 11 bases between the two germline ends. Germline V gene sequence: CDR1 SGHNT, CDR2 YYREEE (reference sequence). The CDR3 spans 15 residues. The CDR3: CASSVDGGSGNTIYF. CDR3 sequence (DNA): TGTGCCAGCAGCGTGGACGGAGGCTCTGGAAACACCATATATTTT.

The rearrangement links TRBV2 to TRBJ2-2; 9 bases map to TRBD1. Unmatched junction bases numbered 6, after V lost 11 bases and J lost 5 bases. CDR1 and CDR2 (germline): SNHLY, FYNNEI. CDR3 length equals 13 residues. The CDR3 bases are TGTGCCGTACAGGGGGCTCGTACCGGGGAGCTGTTTTTT. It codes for CAVQGARTGELFF. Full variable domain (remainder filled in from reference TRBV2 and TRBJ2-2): EPEVTQTPSHQVTQMGQEVILRCVPISNHLYFYWYRQILGQKVEFLVSFYNNEISEKSEIFDDQFSVERPDGSNFTLKIRSTKLEDSAMYFCAVQGARTGELFFGEGSRLTVL.

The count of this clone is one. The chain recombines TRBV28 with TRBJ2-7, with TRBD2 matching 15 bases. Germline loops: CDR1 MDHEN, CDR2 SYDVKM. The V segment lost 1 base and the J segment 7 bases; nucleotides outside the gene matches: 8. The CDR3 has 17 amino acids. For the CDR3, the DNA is TGTGCCAGCAGTTTATTGCCCGGGACTAGCGGGAGGAATGAGCAGTACTTC. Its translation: CASSLLPGTSGRNEQYF.

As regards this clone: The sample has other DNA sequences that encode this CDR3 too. The CDR3 bases are TGTGCCAGCAGCTTAAAAACTGAAGCTTTCTTT. It codes for CASSLKTEAFF. The chain has TRBV7-9 and TRBJ1-1; D ambiguous. There are 11 residues in the CDR3. Trimming shortened V by 2 bases and J by 5 bases, and 3 bases separated the two germline ends. Germline lookup yields CDR1 SEHNR and CDR2 FQNEAQ (reference sequence).

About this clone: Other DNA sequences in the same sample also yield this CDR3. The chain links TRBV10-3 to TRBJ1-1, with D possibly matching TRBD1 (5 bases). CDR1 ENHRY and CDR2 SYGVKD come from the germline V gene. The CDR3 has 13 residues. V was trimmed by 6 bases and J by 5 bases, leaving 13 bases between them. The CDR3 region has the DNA TGTGCCATCAGCACAACTGGGGGGACTGAAGCTTTCTTT. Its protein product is CAISTTGGTEAFF.

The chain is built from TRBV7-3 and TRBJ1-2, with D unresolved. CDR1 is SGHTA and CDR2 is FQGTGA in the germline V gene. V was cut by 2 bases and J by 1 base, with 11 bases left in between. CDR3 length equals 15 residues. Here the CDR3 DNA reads TGTGCCAGCAGCTTAGAACGAGTAAATAACTATGGCTACACCTTC. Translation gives CASSLERVNNYGYTF.

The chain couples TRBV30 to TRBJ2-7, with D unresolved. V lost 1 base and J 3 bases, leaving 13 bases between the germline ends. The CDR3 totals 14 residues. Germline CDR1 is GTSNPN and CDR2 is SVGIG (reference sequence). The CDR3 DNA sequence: TGTGCCTGGAGTGCAGCAGGCTATATCTACGAGCAGTACTTC. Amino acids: CAWSAAGYIYEQYF. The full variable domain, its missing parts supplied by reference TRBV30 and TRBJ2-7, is SQTIHQWPATLVQPVGSPLSLECTVEGTSNPNLYWYRQAAGRGLQLLFYSVGIGQISSEVPQNLSASRPQDRQFILSSKKLLLSDSGFYLCAWSAAGYIYEQYFGPGTRLTVT.

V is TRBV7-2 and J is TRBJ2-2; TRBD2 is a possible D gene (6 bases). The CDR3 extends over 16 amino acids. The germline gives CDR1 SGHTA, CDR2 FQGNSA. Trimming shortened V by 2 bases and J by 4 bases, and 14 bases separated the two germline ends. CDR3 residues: CASSLRASAITGELFF. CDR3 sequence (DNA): TGTGCCAGCAGCTTAAGAGCTAGCGCCATCACCGGGGAGCTGTTTTTT.

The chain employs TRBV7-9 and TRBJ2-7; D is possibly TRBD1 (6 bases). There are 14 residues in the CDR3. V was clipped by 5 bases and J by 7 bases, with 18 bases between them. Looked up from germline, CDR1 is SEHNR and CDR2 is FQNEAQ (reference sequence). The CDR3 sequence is CASSHAQGTGEQYF. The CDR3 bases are TGTGCCAGCAGCCACGCCCAGGGTACAGGGGAGCAGTACTTC.

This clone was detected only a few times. DNA of the CDR3: TGTGCCAGTAGTAGGAATCATCAGCCCCAGCATTTT. Encoded protein: CASSRNHQPQHF. The rearrangement joins TRBV19 to TRBJ1-5; unclear D gene. The V gene lost 4 bases and the J gene lost 5 bases, with 6 bases spanning the gap. This CDR3 region has 12 residues. From germline, CDR1 is LNHDA and CDR2 SQIVND (reference sequence).

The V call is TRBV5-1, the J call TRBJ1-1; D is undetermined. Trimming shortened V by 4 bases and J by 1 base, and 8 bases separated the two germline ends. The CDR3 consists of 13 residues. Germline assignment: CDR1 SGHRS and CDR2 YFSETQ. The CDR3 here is CASSIARNTEAFF. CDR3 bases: TGCGCCAGCAGCATAGCAAGGAACACTGAAGCTTTCTTT. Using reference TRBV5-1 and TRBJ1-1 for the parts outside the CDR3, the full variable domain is KAGVTQTPRYLIKTRGQQVTLSCSPISGHRSVSWYQQTPGQGLQFLFEYFSETQRNKGNFPGRFSGRQFSNSRSEMNVSTLELGDSALYLCASSIARNTEAFFGQGTRLTVV.

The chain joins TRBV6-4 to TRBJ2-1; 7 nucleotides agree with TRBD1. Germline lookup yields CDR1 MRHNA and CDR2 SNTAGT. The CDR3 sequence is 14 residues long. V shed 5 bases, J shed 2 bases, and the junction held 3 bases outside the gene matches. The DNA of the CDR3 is TGTGCCAGCAGTAAGGACAGGACCTACAATGAGCAGTTCTTC. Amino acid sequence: CASSKDRTYNEQFF.

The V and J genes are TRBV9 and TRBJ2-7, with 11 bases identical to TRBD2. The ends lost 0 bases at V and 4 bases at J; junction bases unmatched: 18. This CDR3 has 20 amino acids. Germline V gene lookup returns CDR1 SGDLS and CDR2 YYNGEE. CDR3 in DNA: TGTGCCAGCAGCGTAGTCCTTGGTTTTAGTGGACTAGCGGGTCGTTACGAGCAGTACTTC. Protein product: CASSVVLGFSGLAGRYEQYF.

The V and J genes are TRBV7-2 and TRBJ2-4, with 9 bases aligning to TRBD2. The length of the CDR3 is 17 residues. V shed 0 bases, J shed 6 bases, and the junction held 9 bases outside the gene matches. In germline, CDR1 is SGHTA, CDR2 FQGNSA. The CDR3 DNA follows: TGTGCCAGCAGCTTAGCGAGTAGCGGGGGTGGGAGAAACATTCAGTACTTC. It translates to CASSLASSGGGRNIQYF.